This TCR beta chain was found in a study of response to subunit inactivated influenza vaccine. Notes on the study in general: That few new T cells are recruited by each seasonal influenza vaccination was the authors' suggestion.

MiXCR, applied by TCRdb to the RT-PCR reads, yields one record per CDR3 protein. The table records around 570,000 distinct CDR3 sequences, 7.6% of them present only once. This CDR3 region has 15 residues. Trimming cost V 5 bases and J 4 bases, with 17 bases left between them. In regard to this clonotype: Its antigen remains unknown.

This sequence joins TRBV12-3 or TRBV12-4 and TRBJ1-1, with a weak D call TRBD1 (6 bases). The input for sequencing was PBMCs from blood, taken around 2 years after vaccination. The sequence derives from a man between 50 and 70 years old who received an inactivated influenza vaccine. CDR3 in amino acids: CASSPRQAGGTEAFF. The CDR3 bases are TGTGCCAGCAGTCCGAGACAGGCCGGGGGCACTGAAGCTTTCTTT.